This T cell receptor beta chain was captured in a study of blood T cell repertoires in COVID-19. The wider study: COVID-19 samples collected from the United States, Italy and Spain covered acute and convalescent phases. Sources were T cells, B-cell-depleted T cells, or PBMCs; the material itself was cDNA or gDNA.

Participants, about 18 to 95 years old, spanned some 23 US areas. Authors' processing steps: Reference gene primer amplification in the assay estimated nucleated cell counts. Some clones are missing from TCRdb's copy, which holds only in-frame ones; the method was immunoSEQ multiplex PCR. V and J calls and clone size are those listed in that table; D and trimming were worked out from the DNA. The top ten clones hold 2% to 2.5% of a sample with fewer than 350,000 clones, under 95% of them seen once. This CDR3 is built from 16 residues. V shed 5 bases and J 0 bases; nucleotides not matched to a gene: 8. The germline V gene encodes CDR1 LNHDA and CDR2 SQIVND (reference sequence).

The TCR originated in a middle-aged woman with acute COVID-19. V is TRBV19 and J is TRBJ1-1; 8 nucleotides align to TRBD1. The specimen was PBMCs or T cells enriched from blood (not recorded which). CDR3 in amino acids: CASSSRQGKLNTEAFF. For the CDR3, the DNA is TGTGCCAGTAGTTCTCGACAGGGGAAGTTGAACACTGAAGCTTTCTTT.